The next 4 T cell receptor beta chains were all read from a single sample in a study of shared clonotypes between healthy human individuals. The assay was immunoSEQ multiplex PCR, and TCRdb's table has in-frame clones only and misses some. The sample contains some 980,000 clones, over 75% of which appear only once. The sample was memory CD4+ T cells sorted from blood. Specified subset: CD45RA-negative fraction. The receptors originated from a young man in good health.

This clone has only a few counts. The same CDR3 arises from other DNA sequences in this sample as well. CDR3 nucleotides: TGTGCCAGCAGCCGGGACGGCTCTGGGGCCAACGTCCTGACTTTC. This encodes CASSRDGSGANVLTF. The gene calls are TRBV6-5 and TRBJ2-6; D tentatively reads TRBD1 or TRBD2 (5 bases each). V dropped 6 bases and J dropped 0 bases, with 9 bases sitting between them. Germline CDR1 MNHEY, CDR2 SVGAGI. The CDR3 consists of 15 residues.

The chain links TRBV14 to TRBJ1-3; 7 positions match TRBD1. The V gene's germline CDR1 is SGHDN and CDR2 FVKESK. The CDR3 covers 15 residues. V was clipped by 4 bases and J by 2 bases; unmatched bases: 5. CDR3 protein: CASSRQGSTGNTIYF. The CDR3 DNA reads TGTGCCAGCAGCCGACAGGGTTCGACTGGAAACACCATATATTTT.

Remarks on this clone: A single base separates this from a much larger clone, so it may be a read error. The chain joins TRBV5-1 to TRBJ2-7; TRBD1 agrees at 9 bases. Trimming cost V 4 bases and J 2 bases; bases outside gene matches: 4. The CDR3 runs to 14 residues. The germline CDR1 and CDR2 sequences are SGHRS and YFSETQ. In nucleotides, the CDR3 is TGCGCCAGCAGCGCCGGGACAGGGCCCTACGAGCAGTACTTC. Translation: CASSAGTGPYEQYF.

The chain has TRBV13 and TRBJ2-2; 14 nucleotides match TRBD2. J was trimmed by 4 bases and V by 4 bases; bases with no gene match: 11. The CDR3 extends over 19 amino acids. Germline CDR1 PRHDT, CDR2 FYEKMQ (reference sequence). CDR3 protein: CASSSSRLAGGQLTGELFF. The CDR3 DNA reads as TGTGCCAGCAGCTCCTCCCGACTAGCGGGAGGGCAACTCACCGGGGAGCTGTTTTTT.